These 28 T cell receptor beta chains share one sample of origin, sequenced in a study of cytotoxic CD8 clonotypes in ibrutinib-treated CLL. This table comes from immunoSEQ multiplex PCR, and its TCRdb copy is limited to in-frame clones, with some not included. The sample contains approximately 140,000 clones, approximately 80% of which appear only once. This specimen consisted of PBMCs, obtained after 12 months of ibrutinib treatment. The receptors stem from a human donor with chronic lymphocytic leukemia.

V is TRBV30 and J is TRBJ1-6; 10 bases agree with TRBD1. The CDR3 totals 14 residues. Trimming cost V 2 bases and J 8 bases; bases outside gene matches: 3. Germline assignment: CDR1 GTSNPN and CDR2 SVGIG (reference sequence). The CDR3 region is CAWSTGQGDSPLHF. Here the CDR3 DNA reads TGTGCCTGGAGTACCGGACAGGGGGATTCACCCCTCCACTTT.

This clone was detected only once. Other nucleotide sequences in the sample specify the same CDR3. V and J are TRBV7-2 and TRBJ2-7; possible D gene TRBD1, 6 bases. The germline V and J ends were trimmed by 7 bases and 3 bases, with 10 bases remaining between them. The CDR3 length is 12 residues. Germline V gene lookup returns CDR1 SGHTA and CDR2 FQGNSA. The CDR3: CASNLQGYEQYF. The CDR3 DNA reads TGTGCCAGCAATTTACAGGGCTACGAGCAGTACTTC.

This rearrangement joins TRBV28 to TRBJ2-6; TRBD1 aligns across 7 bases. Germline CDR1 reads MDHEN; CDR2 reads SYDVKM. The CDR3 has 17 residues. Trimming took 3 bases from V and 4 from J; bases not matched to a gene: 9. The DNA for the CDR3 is TGTGCCAGCAGTTTTTCGTTGACAGGGACCGGGGCCAACGTCCTGACTTTC. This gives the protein CASSFSLTGTGANVLTF.

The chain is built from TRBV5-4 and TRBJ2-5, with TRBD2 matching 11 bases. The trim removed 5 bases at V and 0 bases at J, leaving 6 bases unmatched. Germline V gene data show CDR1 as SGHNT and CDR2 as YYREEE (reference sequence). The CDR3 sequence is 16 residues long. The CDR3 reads CASRQASGRYQETQYF. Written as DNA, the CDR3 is TGTGCCAGCAGGCAGGCTAGCGGGAGGTACCAAGAGACCCAGTACTTC.

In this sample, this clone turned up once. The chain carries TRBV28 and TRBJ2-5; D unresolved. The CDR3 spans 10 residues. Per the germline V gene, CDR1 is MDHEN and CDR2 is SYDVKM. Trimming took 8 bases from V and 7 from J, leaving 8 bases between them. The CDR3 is CASGWRTQYF. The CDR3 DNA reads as TGTGCCAGCGGGTGGAGGACCCAGTACTTC.

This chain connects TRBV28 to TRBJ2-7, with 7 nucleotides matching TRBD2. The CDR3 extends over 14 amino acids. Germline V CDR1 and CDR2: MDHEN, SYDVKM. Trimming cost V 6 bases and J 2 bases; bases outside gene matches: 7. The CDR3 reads CASSETSVTYEQYF. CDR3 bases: TGTGCCAGCAGCGAAACTAGCGTGACCTACGAGCAGTACTTC.

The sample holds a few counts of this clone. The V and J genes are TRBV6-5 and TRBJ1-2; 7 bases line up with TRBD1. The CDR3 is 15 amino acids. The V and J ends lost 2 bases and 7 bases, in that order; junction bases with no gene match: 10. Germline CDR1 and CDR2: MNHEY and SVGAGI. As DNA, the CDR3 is TGTGCCAGCAGTTACCCTGGGACAGACGCTGGTGGCTACACCTTC. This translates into CASSYPGTDAGGYTF.

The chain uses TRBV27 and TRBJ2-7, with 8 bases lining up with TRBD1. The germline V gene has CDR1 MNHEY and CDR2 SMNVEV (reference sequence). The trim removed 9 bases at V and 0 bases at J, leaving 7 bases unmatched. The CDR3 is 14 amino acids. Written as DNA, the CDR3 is TGTGCCAGTCCGGGGGACAGGTACTCCTACGAGCAGTACTTC. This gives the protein CASPGDRYSYEQYF.

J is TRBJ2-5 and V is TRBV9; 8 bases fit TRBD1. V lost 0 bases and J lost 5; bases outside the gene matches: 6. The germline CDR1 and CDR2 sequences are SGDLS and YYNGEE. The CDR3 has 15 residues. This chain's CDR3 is CASSVEGQGRETQYF. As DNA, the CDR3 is TGTGCCAGCAGCGTAGAAGGACAGGGAAGGGAGACCCAGTACTTC. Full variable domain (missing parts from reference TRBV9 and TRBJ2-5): DSGVTQTPKHLITATGQRVTLRCSPRSGDLSVYWYQQSLDQGLQFLIQYYNGEERAKGNILERFSAQQFPDLHSELNLSSLELGDSALYFCASSVEGQGRETQYFGPGTRLLVL.

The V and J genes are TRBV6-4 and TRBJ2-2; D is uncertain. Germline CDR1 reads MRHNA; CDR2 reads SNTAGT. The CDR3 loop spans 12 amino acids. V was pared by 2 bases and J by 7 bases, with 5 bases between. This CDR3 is CASSDLLGELFF. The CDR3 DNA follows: TGTGCCAGCAGTGACCTTCTCGGGGAGCTGTTTTTT.

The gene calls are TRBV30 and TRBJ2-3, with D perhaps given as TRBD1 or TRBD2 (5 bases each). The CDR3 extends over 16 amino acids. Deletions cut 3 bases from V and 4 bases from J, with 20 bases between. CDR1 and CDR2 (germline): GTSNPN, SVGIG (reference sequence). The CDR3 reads CAWSLPWGRGADTQYF. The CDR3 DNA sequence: TGTGCCTGGAGCCTACCATGGGGACGGGGCGCAGATACGCAGTATTTT.

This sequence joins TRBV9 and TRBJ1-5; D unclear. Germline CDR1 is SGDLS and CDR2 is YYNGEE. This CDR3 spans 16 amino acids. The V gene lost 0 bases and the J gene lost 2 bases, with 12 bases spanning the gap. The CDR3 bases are TGTGCCAGCAGCGTAGGTCCGGGGTCAGGCAATCAGCCCCAGCATTTT. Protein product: CASSVGPGSGNQPQHF. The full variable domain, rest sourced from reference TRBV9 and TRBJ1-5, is DSGVTQTPKHLITATGQRVTLRCSPRSGDLSVYWYQQSLDQGLQFLIQYYNGEERAKGNILERFSAQQFPDLHSELNLSSLELGDSALYFCASSVGPGSGNQPQHFGDGTRLSIL.

Written as DNA, the CDR3 is TGTGCCAGCAGTGAATTAGGAACTGGGGCCAACGTCCTGACTTTC. It translates to CASSELGTGANVLTF. The rearrangement links TRBV2 to TRBJ2-6; D gene ambiguous. V dropped 2 bases and J dropped 2 bases, with 7 bases sitting between them. The CDR3 is 15 amino acids. Germline V gene data show CDR1 as SNHLY and CDR2 as FYNNEI.

This CDR3 is CASSFRGAQETQYF. The CDR3 region has the DNA TGTGCCAGCAGCTTCCGAGGTGCTCAAGAGACCCAGTACTTC. This sequence joins TRBV7-9 and TRBJ2-5, with D uncertain. Germline CDR1 is SEHNR and CDR2 is FQNEAQ (reference sequence). There are 14 residues in the CDR3. With 3 bases removed from V and 2 bases from J, the gap between germline ends came to 10 bases. The full variable domain, its missing parts supplied by reference TRBV7-9 and TRBJ2-5, is DTGVSQNPRHKITKRGQNVTFRCDPISEHNRLYWYRQTLGQGPEFLTYFQNEAQLEKSRLLSDRFSAERPKGSFSTLEIQRTEQGDSAMYLCASSFRGAQETQYFGPGTRLLVL.

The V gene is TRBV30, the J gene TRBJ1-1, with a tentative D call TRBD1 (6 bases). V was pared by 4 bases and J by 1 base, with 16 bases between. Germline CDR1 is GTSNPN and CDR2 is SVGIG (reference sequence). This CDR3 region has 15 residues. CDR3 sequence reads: CAWIPADSSNTEAFF. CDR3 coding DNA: TGTGCCTGGATCCCCGCGGACAGTTCGAACACTGAAGCTTTCTTT.

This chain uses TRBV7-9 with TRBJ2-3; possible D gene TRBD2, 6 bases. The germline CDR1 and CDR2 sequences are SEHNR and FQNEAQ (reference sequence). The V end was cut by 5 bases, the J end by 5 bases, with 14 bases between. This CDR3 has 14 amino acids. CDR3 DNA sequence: TGTGCCAGCAGCAAGCCGGGAGTCGGAGATACGCAGTATTTT. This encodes CASSKPGVGDTQYF.

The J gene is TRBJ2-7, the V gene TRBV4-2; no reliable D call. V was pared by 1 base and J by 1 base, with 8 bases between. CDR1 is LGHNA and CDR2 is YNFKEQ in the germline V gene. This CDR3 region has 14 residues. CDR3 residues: CASSQVDGSYEQYF. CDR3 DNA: TGTGCCAGCAGCCAAGTGGACGGTTCCTACGAGCAGTACTTC.

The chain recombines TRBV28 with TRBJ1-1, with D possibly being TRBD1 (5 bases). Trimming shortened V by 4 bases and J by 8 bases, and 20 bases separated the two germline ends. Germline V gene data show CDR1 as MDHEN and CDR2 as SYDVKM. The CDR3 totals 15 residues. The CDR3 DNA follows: TGTGCCAGCAGTTCGAGGGGCCTAAGGACCATCGAAGCTTTCTTT. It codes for CASSSRGLRTIEAFF.

CDR3 coding DNA: TGTGCCAGTTTCACAGGGGGCAGCACTGAAGCTTTCTTT. This codes for CASFTGGSTEAFF. This chain connects TRBV19 to TRBJ1-1; 9 positions match TRBD1. Trimming cost V 8 bases and J 4 bases; bases outside gene matches: 5. The CDR3 runs to 13 residues. Per germline, CDR1 LNHDA and CDR2 SQIVND (reference sequence).

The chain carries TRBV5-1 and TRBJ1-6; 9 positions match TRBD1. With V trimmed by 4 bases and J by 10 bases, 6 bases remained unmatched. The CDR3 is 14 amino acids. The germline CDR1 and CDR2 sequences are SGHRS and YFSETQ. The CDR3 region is CASSRQGGDSPLHF. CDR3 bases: TGCGCCAGCAGCAGACAGGGGGGCGACTCACCCCTCCACTTT.

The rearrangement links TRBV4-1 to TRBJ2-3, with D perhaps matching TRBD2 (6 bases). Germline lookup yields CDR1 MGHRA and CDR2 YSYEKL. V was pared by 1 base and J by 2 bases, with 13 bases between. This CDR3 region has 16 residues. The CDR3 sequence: CASSQVHQGLTDTQYF. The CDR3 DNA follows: TGCGCCAGCAGCCAAGTCCACCAGGGACTCACAGATACGCAGTATTTT.

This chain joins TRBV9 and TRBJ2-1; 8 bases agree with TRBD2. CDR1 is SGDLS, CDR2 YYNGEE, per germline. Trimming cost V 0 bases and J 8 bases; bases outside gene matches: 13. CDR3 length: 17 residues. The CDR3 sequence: CASSVGPGLDLVDEQFF. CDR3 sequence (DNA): TGTGCCAGCAGCGTAGGGCCGGGACTAGACCTGGTGGATGAGCAGTTCTTC. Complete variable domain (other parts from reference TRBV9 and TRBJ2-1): DSGVTQTPKHLITATGQRVTLRCSPRSGDLSVYWYQQSLDQGLQFLIQYYNGEERAKGNILERFSAQQFPDLHSELNLSSLELGDSALYFCASSVGPGLDLVDEQFFGPGTRLTVL.

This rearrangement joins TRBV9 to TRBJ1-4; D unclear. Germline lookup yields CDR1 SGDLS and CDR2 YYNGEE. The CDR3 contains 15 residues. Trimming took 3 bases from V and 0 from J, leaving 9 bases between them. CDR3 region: CASSGSGATNEKLFF. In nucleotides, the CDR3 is TGTGCCAGCAGCGGTTCTGGGGCAACTAATGAAAAACTGTTTTTT.

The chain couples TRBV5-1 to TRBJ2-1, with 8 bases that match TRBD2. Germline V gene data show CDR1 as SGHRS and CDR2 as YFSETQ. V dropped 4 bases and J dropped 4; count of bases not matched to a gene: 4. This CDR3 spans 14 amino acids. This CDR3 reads CASSLLAVYNEQFF. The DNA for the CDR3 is TGCGCCAGCAGCCTACTAGCGGTATACAATGAGCAGTTCTTC.

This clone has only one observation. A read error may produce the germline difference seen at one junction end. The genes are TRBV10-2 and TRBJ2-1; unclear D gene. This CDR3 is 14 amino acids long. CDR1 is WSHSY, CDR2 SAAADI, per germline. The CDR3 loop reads CASSQSRKDNEQFF. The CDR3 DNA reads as TGCGCCAGCAGTCAGTCTCGAAAGGACAATGAGCAGTTCTTC.

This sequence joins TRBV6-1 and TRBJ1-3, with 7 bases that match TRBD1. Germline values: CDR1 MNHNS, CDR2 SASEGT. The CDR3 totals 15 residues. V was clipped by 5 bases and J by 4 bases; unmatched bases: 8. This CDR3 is CASSLQGVQGNTIYF. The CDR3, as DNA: TGTGCCAGCAGTCTGCAGGGGGTTCAAGGAAACACCATATATTTT.

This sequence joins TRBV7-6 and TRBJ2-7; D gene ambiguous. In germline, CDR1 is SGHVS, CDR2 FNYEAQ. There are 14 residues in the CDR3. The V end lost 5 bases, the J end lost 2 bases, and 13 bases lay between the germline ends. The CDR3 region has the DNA TGTGCCAGCAGCCCGAGCCCCAACCCCTACGAGCAGTACTTC. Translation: CASSPSPNPYEQYF.

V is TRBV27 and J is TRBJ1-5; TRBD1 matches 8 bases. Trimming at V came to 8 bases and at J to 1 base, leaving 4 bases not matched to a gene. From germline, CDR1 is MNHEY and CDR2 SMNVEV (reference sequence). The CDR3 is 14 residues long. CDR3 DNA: TGTGCCAGCTCGGACAGGGAAAGCAATCAGCCCCAGCATTTT. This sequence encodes CASSDRESNQPQHF.